This T cell receptor beta chain was observed in a study of blood T cell repertoires in COVID-19. Study in general: Samples taken during acute and convalescent COVID-19 were collected in the United States, Italy and Spain.

Donors in Cohort 3 who had recovered were those with two negative PCRs, healthcare professional clearance, or resolution of their symptoms. CDR1 and CDR2 from the germline V gene are WSHSY and SAAADI. CDR3 length: 16 residues. V was shortened by 8 bases and J by 3 bases, with 17 bases between the two germline ends. The authors' processing: Scientists estimated how many nucleated cells there were by amplifying reference gene primers. The protocol was immunoSEQ multiplex PCR, while the TCRdb copy is restricted to in-frame clones and leaves out a portion. That table gives V, J and clone size, and the DNA gave D and trimming. The table lists more than 250,000 clones, around 87% of them singletons. This clone was detected only a few times.

The sequence came from a woman aged 25 to 45 who had recovered from COVID-19. This chain links TRBV10-2 with TRBJ1-6; D is possibly TRBD1 (6 bases). The sample was PBMCs or T cells enriched from blood (not recorded which). The CDR3 DNA follows: TGCGCCAGCTCGCCAGGGGTGGGAATCTATAATTCACCCCTCCACTTT. Its translation is CASSPGVGIYNSPLHF.